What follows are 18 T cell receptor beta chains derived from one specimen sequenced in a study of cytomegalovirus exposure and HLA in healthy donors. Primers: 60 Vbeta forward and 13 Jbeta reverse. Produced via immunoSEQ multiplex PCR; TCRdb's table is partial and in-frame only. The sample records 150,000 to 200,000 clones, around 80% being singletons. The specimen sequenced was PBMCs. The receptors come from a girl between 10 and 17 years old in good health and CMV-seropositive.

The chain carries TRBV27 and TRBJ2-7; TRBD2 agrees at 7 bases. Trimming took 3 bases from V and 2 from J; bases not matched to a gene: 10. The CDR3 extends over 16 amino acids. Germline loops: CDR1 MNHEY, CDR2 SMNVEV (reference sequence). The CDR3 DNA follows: TGTGCCAGCAGTTTTTCGTTCCAAGGGACTACCTACGAGCAGTACTTC. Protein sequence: CASSFSFQGTTYEQYF.

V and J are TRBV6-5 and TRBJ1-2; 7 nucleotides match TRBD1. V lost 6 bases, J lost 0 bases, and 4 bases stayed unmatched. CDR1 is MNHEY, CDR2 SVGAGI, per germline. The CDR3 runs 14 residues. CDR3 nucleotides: TGTGCCAGCAGCCGACAGGGTACTAACTATGGCTACACCTTC. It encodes CASSRQGTNYGYTF.

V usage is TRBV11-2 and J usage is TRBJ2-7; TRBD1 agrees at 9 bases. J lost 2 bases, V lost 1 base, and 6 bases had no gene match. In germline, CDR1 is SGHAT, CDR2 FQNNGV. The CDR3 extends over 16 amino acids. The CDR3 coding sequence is TGTGCCAGCAGCTTAGGGAGGGGACAGGGTACCTACGAGCAGTACTTC. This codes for CASSLGRGQGTYEQYF. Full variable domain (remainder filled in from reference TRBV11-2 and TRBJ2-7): EAGVAQSPRYKIIEKRQSVAFWCNPISGHATLYWYQQILGQGPKLLIQFQNNGVVDDSQLPKDRFSAERLKGVDSTLKIQPAKLEDSAVYLCASSLGRGQGTYEQYFGPGTRLTVT.

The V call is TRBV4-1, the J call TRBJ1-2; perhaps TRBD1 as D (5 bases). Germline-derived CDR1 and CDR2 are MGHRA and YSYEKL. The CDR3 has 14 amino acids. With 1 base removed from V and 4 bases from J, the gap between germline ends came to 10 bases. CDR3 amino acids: CASSQVVGGYGYTF. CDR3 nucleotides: TGCGCCAGCAGCCAAGTTGTGGGGGGCTATGGCTACACCTTC.

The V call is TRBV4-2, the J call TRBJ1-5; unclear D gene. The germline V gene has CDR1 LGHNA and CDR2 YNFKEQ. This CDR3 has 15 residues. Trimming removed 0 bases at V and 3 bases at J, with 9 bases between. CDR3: CASSQEMRTNQPQHF. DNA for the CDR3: TGTGCCAGCAGCCAAGAGATGCGCACCAATCAGCCCCAGCATTTT.

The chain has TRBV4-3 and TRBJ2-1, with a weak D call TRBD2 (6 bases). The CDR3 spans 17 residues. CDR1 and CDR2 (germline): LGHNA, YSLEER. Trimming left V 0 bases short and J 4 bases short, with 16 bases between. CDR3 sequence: CASSQEVAGRRYNEQFF. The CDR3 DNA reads TGCGCCAGCAGCCAAGAGGTCGCGGGGCGGAGGTACAATGAGCAGTTCTTC.

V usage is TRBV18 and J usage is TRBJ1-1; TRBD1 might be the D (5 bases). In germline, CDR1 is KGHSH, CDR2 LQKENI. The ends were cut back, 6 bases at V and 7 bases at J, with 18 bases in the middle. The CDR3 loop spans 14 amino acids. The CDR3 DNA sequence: TGTGCCAGCTCCATAGACAGCGATGCCATTGAAGCTTTCTTT. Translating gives CASSIDSDAIEAFF.

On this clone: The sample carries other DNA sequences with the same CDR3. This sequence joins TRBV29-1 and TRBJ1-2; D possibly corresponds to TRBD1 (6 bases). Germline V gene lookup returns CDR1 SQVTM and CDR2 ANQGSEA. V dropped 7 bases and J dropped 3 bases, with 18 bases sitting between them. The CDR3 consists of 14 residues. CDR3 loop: CSAQTNKGDYGYTF. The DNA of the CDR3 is TGCAGCGCCCAGACCAATAAGGGGGACTATGGCTACACCTTC. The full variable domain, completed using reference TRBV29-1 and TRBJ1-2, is SAVISQKPSRDICQRGTSLTIQCQVDSQVTMMFWYRQQPGQSLTLIATANQGSEATYESGFVIDKFPISRPNLTFSTLTVSNMSPEDSSIYLCSAQTNKGDYGYTFGSGTRLTVV.

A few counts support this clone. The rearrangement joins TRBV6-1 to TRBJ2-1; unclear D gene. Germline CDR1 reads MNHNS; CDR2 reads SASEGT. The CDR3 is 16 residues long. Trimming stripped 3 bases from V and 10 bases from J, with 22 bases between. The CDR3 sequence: CASSDTRIRGRGEQFF. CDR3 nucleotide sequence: TGTGCCAGCAGTGATACACGAATAAGAGGTCGAGGAGAGCAGTTCTTC.

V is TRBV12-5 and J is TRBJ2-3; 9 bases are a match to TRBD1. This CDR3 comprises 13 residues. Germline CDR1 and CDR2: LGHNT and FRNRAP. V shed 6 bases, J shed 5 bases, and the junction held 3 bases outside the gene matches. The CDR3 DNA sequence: TGTGCTAGTGGCATGACAGGGGGAGATACGCAGTATTTT. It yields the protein CASGMTGGDTQYF.

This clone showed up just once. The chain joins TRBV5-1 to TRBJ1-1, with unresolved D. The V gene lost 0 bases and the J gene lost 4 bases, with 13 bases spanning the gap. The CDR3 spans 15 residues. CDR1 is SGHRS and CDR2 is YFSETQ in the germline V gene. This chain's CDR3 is CASSLAGVRSTEAFF. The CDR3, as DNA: TGCGCCAGCAGCTTGGCCGGGGTTAGGAGCACTGAAGCTTTCTTT.

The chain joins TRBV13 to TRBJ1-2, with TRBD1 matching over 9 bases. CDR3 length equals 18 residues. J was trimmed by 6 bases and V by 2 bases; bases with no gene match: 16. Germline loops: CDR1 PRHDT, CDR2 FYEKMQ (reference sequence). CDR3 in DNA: TGTGCCAGCAGCTTACAATCCGGGACAGGGCCCCATGAGGATGGCTACACCTTC. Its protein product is CASSLQSGTGPHEDGYTF.

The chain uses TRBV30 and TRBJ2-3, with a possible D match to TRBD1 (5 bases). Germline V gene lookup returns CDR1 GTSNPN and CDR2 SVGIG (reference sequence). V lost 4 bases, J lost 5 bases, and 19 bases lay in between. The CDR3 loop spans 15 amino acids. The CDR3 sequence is CAWTQVGRQGDTQYF. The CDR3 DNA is TGTGCCTGGACCCAAGTGGGTCGGCAGGGAGATACGCAGTATTTT.

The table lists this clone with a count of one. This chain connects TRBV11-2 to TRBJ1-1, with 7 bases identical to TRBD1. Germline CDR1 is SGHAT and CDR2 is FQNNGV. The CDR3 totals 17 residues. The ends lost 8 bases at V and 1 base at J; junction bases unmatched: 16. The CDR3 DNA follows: TGTGCCAGCGTACTAGAGGGGGCCGTATTTAGGAACACTGAAGCTTTCTTT. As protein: CASVLEGAVFRNTEAFF.

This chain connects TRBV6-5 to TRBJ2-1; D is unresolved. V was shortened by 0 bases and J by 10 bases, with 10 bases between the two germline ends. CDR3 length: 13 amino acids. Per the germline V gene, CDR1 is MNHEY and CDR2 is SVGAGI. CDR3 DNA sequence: TGTGCCAGCAGTTACTCGATATACCAGGAGCAGTTCTTC. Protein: CASSYSIYQEQFF.

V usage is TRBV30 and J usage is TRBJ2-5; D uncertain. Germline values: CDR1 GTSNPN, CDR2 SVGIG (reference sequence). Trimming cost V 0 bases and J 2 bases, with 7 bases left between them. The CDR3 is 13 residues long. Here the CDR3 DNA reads TGTGCCTGGAGTGTACGGGTACAAGAGACCCAGTACTTC. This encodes CAWSVRVQETQYF.

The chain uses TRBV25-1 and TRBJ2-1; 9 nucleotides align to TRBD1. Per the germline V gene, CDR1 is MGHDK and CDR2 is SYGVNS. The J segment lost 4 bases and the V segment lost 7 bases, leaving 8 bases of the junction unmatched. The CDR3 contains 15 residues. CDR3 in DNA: TGTGCCAGCACAGACCGACAGGGGGATTACAATGAGCAGTTCTTC. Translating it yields CASTDRQGDYNEQFF.

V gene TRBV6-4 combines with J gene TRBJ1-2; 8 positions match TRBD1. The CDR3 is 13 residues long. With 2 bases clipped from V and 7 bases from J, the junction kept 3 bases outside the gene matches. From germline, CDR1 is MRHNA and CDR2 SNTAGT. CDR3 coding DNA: TGTGCCAGCAGTGACGGACAGGGAGTTGGCTACACCTTC. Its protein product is CASSDGQGVGYTF.